This record covers a single T cell receptor beta chain. The data were produced by immunoSEQ multiplex PCR, yet TCRdb's version contains in-frame clones alone and is incomplete. The sample lists under 95,000 clones, around 90% occurring once. The CDR3 runs to 12 residues. V gave up 3 bases and J gave up 8 bases, with 8 bases separating them. Germline CDR1 DFQATT, CDR2 SNEGSKA (reference sequence). The sample is drawn from a study of T cell responses to AZD1222 COVID-19 vaccine. This chain connects TRBV20-1 to TRBJ1-6; D gene ambiguous. The material was peripheral blood, obtained on day 0 of AZD1222 vaccination. This receptor was obtained from an adult in good health. CDR3 nucleotide sequence: TGCAGTGCTAGTCGGGAATATTCACCCCTCCACTTT. This encodes CSASREYSPLHF.